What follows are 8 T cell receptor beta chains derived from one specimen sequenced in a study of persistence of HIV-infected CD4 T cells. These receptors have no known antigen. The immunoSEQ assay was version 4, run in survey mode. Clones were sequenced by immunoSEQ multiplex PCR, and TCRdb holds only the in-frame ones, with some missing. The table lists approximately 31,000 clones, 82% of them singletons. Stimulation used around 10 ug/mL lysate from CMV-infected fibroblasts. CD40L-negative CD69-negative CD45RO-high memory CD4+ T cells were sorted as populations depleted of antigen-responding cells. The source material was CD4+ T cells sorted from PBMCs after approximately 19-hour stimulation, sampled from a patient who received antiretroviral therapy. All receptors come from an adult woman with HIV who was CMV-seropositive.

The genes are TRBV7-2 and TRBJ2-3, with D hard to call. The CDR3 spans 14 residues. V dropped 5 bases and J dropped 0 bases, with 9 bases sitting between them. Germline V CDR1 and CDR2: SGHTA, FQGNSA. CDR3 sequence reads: CASSDRASTDTQYF. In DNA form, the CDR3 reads TGTGCCAGCAGCGACCGGGCTAGCACAGATACGCAGTATTTT.

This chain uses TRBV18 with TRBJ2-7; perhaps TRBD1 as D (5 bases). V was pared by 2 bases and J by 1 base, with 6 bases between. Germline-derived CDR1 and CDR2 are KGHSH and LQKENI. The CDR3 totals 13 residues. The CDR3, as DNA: TGTGCCAGCTCACCAGACAGTTCCTACGAGCAGTACTTC. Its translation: CASSPDSSYEQYF.

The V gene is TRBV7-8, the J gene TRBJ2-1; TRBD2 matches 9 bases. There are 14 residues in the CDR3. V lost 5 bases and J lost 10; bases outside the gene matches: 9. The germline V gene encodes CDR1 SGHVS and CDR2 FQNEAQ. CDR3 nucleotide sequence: TGTGCCAGCAGCCCCGGGGTAGCGGGAGACGAGCAGTTCTTC. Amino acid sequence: CASSPGVAGDEQFF.

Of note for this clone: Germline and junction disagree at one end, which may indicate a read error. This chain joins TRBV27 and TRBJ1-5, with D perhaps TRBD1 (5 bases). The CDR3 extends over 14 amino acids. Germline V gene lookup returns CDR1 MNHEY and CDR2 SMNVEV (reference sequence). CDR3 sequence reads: CASSFLGDNQPQHF. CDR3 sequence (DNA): TGTGCCAGTAGTTTTCTAGGGGACAATCAGCCCCAGCATTTT.

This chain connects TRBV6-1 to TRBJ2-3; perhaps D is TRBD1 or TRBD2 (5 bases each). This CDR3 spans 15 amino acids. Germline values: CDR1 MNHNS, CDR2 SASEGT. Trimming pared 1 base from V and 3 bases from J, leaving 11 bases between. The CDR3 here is CASSEGGIRTDTQYF. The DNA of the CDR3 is TGTGCCAGCAGTGAAGGGGGGATTAGGACAGATACGCAGTATTTT.

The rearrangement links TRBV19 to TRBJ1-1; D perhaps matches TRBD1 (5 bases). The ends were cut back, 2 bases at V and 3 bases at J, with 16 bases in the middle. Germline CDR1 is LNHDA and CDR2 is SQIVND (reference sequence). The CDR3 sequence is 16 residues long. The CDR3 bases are TGTGCCAGTAGTATACGGAGAAAAGGGGTAGACACTGAAGCTTTCTTT. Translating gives CASSIRRKGVDTEAFF.

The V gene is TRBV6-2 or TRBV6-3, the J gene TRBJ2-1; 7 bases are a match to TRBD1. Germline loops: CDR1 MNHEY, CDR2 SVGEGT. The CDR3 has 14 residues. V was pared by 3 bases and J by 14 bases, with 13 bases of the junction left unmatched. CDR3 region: CASSYTTPRDREFF. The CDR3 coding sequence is TGTGCCAGCAGTTATACTACACCCCGGGACAGAGAGTTCTTC.

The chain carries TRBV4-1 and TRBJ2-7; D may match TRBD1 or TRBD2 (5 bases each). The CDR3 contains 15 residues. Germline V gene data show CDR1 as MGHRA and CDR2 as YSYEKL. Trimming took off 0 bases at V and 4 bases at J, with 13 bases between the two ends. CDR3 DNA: TGCGCCAGCAGCCAAGATGAGGGCAGGGTTTACGAGCAGTACTTC. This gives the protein CASSQDEGRVYEQYF.